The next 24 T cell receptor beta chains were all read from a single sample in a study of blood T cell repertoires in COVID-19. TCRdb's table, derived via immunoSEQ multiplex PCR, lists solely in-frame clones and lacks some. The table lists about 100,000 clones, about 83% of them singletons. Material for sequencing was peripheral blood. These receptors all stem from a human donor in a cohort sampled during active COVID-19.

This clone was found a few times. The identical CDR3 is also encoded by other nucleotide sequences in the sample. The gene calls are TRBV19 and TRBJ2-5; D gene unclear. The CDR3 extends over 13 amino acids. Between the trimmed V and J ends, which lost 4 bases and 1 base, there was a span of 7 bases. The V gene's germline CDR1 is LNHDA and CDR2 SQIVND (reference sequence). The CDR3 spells CASSTGSQETQYF. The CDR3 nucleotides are TGTGCCAGTAGTACAGGCAGCCAAGAGACCCAGTACTTC.

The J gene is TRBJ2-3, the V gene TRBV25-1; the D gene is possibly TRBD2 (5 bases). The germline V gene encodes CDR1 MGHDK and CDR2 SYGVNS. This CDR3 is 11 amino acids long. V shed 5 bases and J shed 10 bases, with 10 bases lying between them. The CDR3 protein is CASSYSGSQYF. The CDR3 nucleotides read TGTGCCAGCAGTTACTCGGGATCGCAGTATTTT.

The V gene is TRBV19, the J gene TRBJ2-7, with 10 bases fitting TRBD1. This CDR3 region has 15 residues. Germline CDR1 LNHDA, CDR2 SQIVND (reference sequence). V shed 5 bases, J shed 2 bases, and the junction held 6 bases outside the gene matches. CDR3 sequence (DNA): TGTGCCAGTAGTCTCCGGGGACAGGGGACCTACGAGCAGTACTTC. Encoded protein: CASSLRGQGTYEQYF.

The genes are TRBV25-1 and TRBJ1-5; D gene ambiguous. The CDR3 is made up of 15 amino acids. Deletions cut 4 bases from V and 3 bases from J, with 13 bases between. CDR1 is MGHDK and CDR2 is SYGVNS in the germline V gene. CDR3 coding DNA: TGTGCCAGCAGTGCCGGGAATGTTGACAATCAGCCCCAGCATTTT. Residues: CASSAGNVDNQPQHF.

Here the CDR3 DNA reads TGTGCCAGCAGCAAGCCCGACAGGGTGCGGAATCAGCCCCAGCATTTT. It translates to CASSKPDRVRNQPQHF. The J gene is TRBJ1-5, the V gene TRBV28; 7 bases are a match to TRBD1. J lost 4 bases, V lost 6 bases, and 12 bases had no gene match. The CDR3 runs to 16 residues. CDR1 and CDR2 (germline): MDHEN, SYDVKM.

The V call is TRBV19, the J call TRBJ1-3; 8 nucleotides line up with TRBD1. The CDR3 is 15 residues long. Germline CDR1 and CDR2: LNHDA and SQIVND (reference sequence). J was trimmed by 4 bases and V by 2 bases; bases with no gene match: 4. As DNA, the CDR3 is TGTGCCAGTAGTATATCTGGACAGGGAGGAAACACCATATATTTT. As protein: CASSISGQGGNTIYF.

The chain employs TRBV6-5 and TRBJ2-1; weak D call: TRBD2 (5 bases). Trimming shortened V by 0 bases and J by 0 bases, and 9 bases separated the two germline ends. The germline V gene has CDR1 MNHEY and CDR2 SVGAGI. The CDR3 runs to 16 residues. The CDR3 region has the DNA TGTGCCAGCAGTTACTCTGTCGGGATCTCCTACAATGAGCAGTTCTTC. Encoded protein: CASSYSVGISYNEQFF.

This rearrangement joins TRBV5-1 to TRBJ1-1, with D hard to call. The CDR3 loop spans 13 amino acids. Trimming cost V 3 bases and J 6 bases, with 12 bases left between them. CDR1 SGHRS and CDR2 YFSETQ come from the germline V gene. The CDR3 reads CASSSIPQAEAFF. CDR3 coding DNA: TGCGCCAGCAGCTCAATACCCCAGGCTGAAGCTTTCTTT.

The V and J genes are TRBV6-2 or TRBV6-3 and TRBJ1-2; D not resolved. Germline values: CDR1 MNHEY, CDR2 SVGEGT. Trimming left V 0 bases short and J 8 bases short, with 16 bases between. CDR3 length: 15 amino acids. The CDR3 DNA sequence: TGTGCCAGCAGTTACTCGACGGGGATCGGGAGAGGCTACACCTTC. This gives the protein CASSYSTGIGRGYTF.

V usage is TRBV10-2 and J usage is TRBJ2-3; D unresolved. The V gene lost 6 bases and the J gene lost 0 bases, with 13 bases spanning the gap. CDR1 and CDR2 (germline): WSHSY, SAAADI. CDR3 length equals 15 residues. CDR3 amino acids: CASSEHTLSTDTQYF. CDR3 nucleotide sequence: TGCGCCAGCAGCGAGCACACGCTCAGCACAGATACGCAGTATTTT.

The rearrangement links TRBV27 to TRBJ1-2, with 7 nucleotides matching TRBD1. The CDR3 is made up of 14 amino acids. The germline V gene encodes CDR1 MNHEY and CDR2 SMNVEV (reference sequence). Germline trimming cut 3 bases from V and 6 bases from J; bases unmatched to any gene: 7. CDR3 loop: CASSFWAGGNGYTF. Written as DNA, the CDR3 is TGTGCCAGCAGTTTCTGGGCAGGGGGAAATGGCTACACCTTC.

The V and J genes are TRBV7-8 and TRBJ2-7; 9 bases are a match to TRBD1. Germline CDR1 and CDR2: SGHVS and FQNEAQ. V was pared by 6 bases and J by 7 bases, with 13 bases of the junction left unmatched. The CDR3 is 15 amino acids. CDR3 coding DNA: TGTGCCAGCAGTGCCCCGGGACAGGGCCGAGGGGAGCAGTACTTC. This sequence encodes CASSAPGQGRGEQYF.

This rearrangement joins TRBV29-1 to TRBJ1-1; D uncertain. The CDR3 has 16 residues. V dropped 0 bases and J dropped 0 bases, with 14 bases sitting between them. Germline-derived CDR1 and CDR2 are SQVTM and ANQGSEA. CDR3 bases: TGCAGCGTTGAAGATCGGCGGCGACCCATGAACACTGAAGCTTTCTTT. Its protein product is CSVEDRRRPMNTEAFF.

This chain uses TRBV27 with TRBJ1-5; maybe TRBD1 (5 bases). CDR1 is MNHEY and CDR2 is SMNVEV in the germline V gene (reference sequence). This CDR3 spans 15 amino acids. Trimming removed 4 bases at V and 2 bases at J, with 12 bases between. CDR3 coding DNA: TGTGCCAGCAGTTCCAGGGTATCGGGCAATCAGCCCCAGCATTTT. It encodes CASSSRVSGNQPQHF.

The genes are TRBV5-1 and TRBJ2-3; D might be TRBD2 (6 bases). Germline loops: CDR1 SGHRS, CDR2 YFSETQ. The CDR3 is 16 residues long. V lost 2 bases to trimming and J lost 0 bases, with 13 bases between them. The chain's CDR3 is CASSLTIAASTDTQYF. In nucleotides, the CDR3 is TGCGCCAGCAGCTTAACAATAGCGGCTAGCACAGATACGCAGTATTTT.

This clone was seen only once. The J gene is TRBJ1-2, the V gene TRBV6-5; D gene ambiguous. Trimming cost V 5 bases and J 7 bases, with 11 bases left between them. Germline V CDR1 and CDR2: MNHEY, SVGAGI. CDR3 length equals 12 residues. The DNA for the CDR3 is TGTGCCAGCAGTCGGCGGGGAACTGGCTACACCTTC. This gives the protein CASSRRGTGYTF.

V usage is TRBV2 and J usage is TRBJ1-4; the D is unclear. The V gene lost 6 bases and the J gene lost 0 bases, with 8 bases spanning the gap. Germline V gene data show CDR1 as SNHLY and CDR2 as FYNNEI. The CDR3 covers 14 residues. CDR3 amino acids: CASRLLATNEKLFF. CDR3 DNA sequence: TGTGCCAGCAGGCTATTAGCAACTAATGAAAAACTGTTTTTT.

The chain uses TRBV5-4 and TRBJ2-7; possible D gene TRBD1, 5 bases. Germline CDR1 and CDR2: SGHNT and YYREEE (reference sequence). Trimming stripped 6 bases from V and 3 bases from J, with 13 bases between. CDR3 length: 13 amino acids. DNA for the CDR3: TGTGCCAGCACCCTCCTCACAGGCTACGAGCAGTACTTC. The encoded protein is CASTLLTGYEQYF.

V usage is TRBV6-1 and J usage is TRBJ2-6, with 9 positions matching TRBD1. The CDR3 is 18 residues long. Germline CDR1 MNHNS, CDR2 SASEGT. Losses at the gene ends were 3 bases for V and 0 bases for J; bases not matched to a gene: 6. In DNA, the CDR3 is TGTGCCAGCAGTGACCTAACAGGGGGCAGCTCTGGGGCCAACGTCCTGACTTTC. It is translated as CASSDLTGGSSGANVLTF.

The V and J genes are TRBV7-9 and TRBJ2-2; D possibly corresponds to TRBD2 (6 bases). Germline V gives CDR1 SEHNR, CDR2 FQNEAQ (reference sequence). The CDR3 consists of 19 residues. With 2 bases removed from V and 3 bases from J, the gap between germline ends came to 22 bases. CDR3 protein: CASSLSLGAGMLDTGELFF. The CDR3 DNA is TGTGCCAGCAGCTTATCTTTAGGTGCGGGGATGTTGGACACCGGGGAGCTGTTTTTT.

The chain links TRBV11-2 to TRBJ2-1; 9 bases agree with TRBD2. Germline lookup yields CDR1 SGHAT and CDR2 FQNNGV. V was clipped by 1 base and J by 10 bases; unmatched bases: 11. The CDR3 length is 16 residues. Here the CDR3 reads CASSLVGLAGGGEQFF. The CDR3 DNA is TGTGCCAGCAGCTTAGTAGGCCTCGCGGGGGGGGGCGAGCAGTTCTTC.

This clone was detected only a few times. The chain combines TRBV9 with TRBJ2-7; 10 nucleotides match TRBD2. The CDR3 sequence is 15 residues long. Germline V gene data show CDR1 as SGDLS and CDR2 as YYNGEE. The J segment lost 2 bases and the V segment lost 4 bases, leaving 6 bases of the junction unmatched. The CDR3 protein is CASSPRTSGTYEQYF. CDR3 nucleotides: TGTGCCAGCAGCCCACGGACTAGCGGTACCTACGAGCAGTACTTC.

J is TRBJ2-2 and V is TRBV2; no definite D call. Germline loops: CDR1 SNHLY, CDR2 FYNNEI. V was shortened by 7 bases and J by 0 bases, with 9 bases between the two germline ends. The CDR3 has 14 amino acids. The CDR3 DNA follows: TGTGCCAGCATCCGCACGGCGAACACCGGGGAGCTGTTTTTT. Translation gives CASIRTANTGELFF.

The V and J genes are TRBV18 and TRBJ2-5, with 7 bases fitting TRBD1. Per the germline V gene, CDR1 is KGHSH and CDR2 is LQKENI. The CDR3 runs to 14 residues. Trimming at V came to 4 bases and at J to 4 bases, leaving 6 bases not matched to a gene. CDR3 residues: CASSLRQGPETQYF. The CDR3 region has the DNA TGTGCCAGCTCACTAAGACAGGGTCCAGAGACCCAGTACTTC.